The 4 T cell receptor beta chains given below trace back to one sample, sequenced in a study of cytomegalovirus exposure and HLA in healthy donors. The PCR used 60 Vbeta and 13 Jbeta primers. The repertoire was sequenced with immunoSEQ multiplex PCR; TCRdb's copy has only in-frame clones and lacks some. Of about 200,000 clones listed, over 65% are singletons. The sample taken for sequencing was PBMCs. These receptors all stem from a woman aged 25 to 39 in good health and CMV-seronegative.

This clone was recorded once. The chain couples TRBV28 to TRBJ1-6; perhaps TRBD1 as D (5 bases). With 5 bases removed from V and 0 bases from J, the gap between germline ends came to 8 bases. In germline, CDR1 is MDHEN, CDR2 SYDVKM. The length of the CDR3 is 15 residues. Written as DNA, the CDR3 is TGTGCCAGCAGTCGGGGGGACTCCTATAATTCACCCCTCCACTTT. This codes for CASSRGDSYNSPLHF.

This chain joins TRBV9 and TRBJ1-2; 10 positions match TRBD1. CDR3 size: 21 residues. V gave up 5 bases and J gave up 4 bases; unmatched junction bases: 26. Germline V gene sequence: CDR1 SGDLS, CDR2 YYNGEE. In DNA form, the CDR3 reads TGTGCCAGCAGTGTTTCACAGAGGATACCGGGACAGGGGATTAAGGGCTATGGCTACACCTTC. Amino acid sequence: CASSVSQRIPGQGIKGYGYTF.

The chain is built from TRBV27 and TRBJ2-5, with 8 positions matching TRBD1. CDR1 MNHEY and CDR2 SMNVEV come from the germline V gene (reference sequence). V dropped 5 bases and J dropped 5; count of bases not matched to a gene: 7. This CDR3 spans 14 amino acids. CDR3 amino acids: CASSHSGGQETQYF. CDR3 sequence (DNA): TGTGCCAGCAGTCATTCAGGGGGCCAGGAGACCCAGTACTTC.

The chain joins TRBV19 to TRBJ1-6; D gene ambiguous. Germline V gives CDR1 LNHDA, CDR2 SQIVND (reference sequence). Trimming stripped 7 bases from V and 7 bases from J, with 11 bases between. This CDR3 is 13 amino acids long. CDR3 sequence: CASTITENSPLHF. The CDR3 DNA follows: TGTGCCAGTACAATCACGGAGAATTCACCCCTCCACTTT.